The clone carrying this T cell receptor beta chain was seen only a few times. Its antigen is not identified. This entry belongs to a study of T cell repertoires in cytomegalovirus infection. The wider study: Both recently identified HLA-C-restricted and well-studied HLA-B-restricted CMV epitopes were used in the study. Both CMV infection and a matching HLA type were indicated by public TCR beta signatures.

Study-wide results and caveats: CMV carriers with the relevant HLA were identified by cumulative public TCR beta family frequency. It was HLA-C-restricted CMV-specific TCR beta clonotypes that dominated the response ex vivo.

Germline V gene data show CDR1 as MDHEN and CDR2 as SYDVKM. CDR3 length equals 14 residues. Trimming left V 7 bases short and J 2 bases short, with 15 bases between. A single record per CDR3 protein comes from TCRdb applying MiXCR to the reads. The sample records a few hundred thousand distinct CDR3 sequences, more than 20% being singletons. This clonotype was obtained from a human donor in good health (CMV status not recorded). Some clones in this sample may be carry-over from other donors' samples. The starting material was cultured PBMCs, obtained from culture after CMV antigen stimulation. V is TRBV28 and J is TRBJ2-7, with D possibly TRBD2 on 5 matching bases. The CDR3 DNA is TGTGCCAGCATCTCTAACGGGGAAGCCTACGAGCAGTACTTC. Translation gives CASISNGEAYEQYF.